The 11 T cell receptor beta chains reported below all come from one sample, sequenced in a study of PD-1 blockade in classical Hodgkin lymphoma. Brentuximab vedotin exposure varied, and every patient relapsed after autologous stem cell transplantation. Data came from immunoSEQ multiplex PCR; TCRdb stores just in-frame clones and leaves some out. The sample consists of over 25,000 clones, 78% of them appearing once. The starting material was peripheral blood mononuclear cells (PBMCs), obtained before the second cycle of nivolumab. These receptors originate from a human donor with classical Hodgkin lymphoma.

This clone was seen a handful of times. J is TRBJ1-2 and V is TRBV6-1; D is unclear. Germline-derived CDR1 and CDR2 are MNHNS and SASEGT. Trimming took 1 base from V and 7 from J, leaving 13 bases between them. There are 14 residues in the CDR3. CDR3 sequence (DNA): TGTGCCAGCAGTGAAGGAGGACGACTCTCTGGCTACACCTTC. This translates into CASSEGGRLSGYTF.

This chain uses TRBV7-9 with TRBJ2-2; tentatively, D is TRBD2 (6 bases). Trimming stripped 6 bases from V and 4 bases from J, with 18 bases between. This CDR3 has 16 residues. Germline CDR1 SEHNR, CDR2 FQNEAQ (reference sequence). Here the CDR3 DNA reads TGTGCCAGCAGTCCGAACCGGGACTCTTCCACCGGGGAGCTGTTTTTT. Translation gives CASSPNRDSSTGELFF.

The table lists this clone with a count of one. The V and J genes are TRBV15 and TRBJ2-2; a weak D match, TRBD2 (6 bases). The CDR3 is 16 residues long. Trimming shortened V by 4 bases and J by 3 bases, and 15 bases separated the two germline ends. The germline V gene encodes CDR1 LNHNV and CDR2 YYDKDF (reference sequence). The CDR3 region has the DNA TGTGCCACCAGCACAGTGCCCGGGACTTACACCGGGGAGCTGTTTTTT. Encoded protein: CATSTVPGTYTGELFF.

V is TRBV9 and J is TRBJ2-7, with a possible D match to TRBD2 (6 bases). V was pared by 0 bases and J by 2 bases, with 12 bases between. CDR1 SGDLS and CDR2 YYNGEE come from the germline V gene. CDR3 length equals 15 residues. CDR3 sequence (DNA): TGTGCCAGCAGCGTAGATGGCCGCGGGGCCTACGAGCAGTACTTC. Protein product: CASSVDGRGAYEQYF.

The rearrangement uses TRBV6-6 and TRBJ2-3; D gene ambiguous. Germline CDR1 is MNHNY and CDR2 is SVGAGI (reference sequence). V lost 6 bases and J 11 bases, leaving 12 bases between the germline ends. This CDR3 has 11 residues. The CDR3 region has the DNA TGTGCCAGCAGCTCGATGGCTGAGCAGTATTTT. Residues: CASSSMAEQYF.

The chain employs TRBV10-3 and TRBJ1-2, with 8 bases fitting TRBD1. CDR1 and CDR2 from the germline V gene are ENHRY and SYGVKD. The V segment lost 1 base and the J segment 8 bases; nucleotides outside the gene matches: 6. The CDR3 has 14 amino acids. The CDR3 DNA reads TGTGCCATCAGTGAGTGGGAACAGGGGGACGGCTACACCTTC. This sequence encodes CAISEWEQGDGYTF.

This clone was counted between two and nine times. The chain is built from TRBV18 and TRBJ1-1; no reliable D call. Trimming took 5 bases from V and 1 from J, leaving 11 bases between them. This CDR3 contains 14 residues. CDR1 KGHSH and CDR2 LQKENI come from the germline V gene. The CDR3 here is CASSGSSANTEAFF. In nucleotides, the CDR3 is TGTGCCAGCTCAGGGTCATCGGCGAACACTGAAGCTTTCTTT. Together with reference TRBV18 and TRBJ1-1, the CDR3 gives the full variable domain: NAGVMQNPRHLVRRRGQEARLRCSPMKGHSHVYWYRQLPEEGLKFMVYLQKENIIDESGMPKERFSAEFPKEGPSILRIQQVVRGDSAAYFCASSGSSANTEAFFGQGTRLTVV.

V is TRBV10-3 and J is TRBJ2-2; 7 bases agree with TRBD2. This CDR3 is built from 15 residues. The V gene's germline CDR1 is ENHRY and CDR2 SYGVKD. Trimming removed 0 bases from V and 5 bases from J; junction bases left unmatched: 3. The CDR3, as DNA: TGTGCCATCAGTGAGTCTGTAGCGGGTACCGGGGAGCTGTTTTTT. It translates to CAISESVAGTGELFF.

This clone was recorded only once. The chain uses TRBV28 and TRBJ1-1; 9 bases match TRBD1. Germline V gene lookup returns CDR1 MDHEN and CDR2 SYDVKM. The J segment lost 11 bases and the V segment lost 5 bases, leaving 15 bases of the junction unmatched. CDR3 length: 15 amino acids. The CDR3 nucleotides are TGTGCCAGCAGTAGCCCTGGGACAGGGCTAGAAGACGCTTTCTTT. Translated, it gives CASSSPGTGLEDAFF.

The chain uses TRBV1 and TRBJ2-5. TRBV1 is classified as a pseudogene. This CDR3 comprises 18 residues. The CDR3 is CTSSQFLPAHLLRVTQYF. CDR3 sequence (DNA): TGCACCAGCAGCCAATTTCTTCCTGCACACCTCCTAAGGGTGACCCAGTACTTC.

This chain joins TRBV6-5 and TRBJ2-3, with 9 bases matching TRBD1. V was clipped by 4 bases and J by 6 bases; unmatched bases: 2. The V gene's germline CDR1 is MNHEY and CDR2 SVGAGI. The CDR3 is 13 amino acids. In DNA form, the CDR3 reads TGTGCCAGCAGTTGGGGACAGGGCGATACGCAGTATTTT. It codes for CASSWGQGDTQYF.